The 10 T cell receptor beta chains below all came from one sample that was sequenced in a study of tumor-infiltrating lymphocytes in primary liver carcinoma. Without any cell sorting, roughly 18-31 mg of bulk tissue yielded co-extracted RNA and DNA. TCR beta cDNA was prepared out of around 460 ng total RNA by means of a constant-region primer. Sequencing libraries for TCR beta derived from three nested multiplex PCR rounds that used slightly modified ARM-PCR. For around 10 cycles apiece, the opening two PCR rounds ran with TRBV1-TRBV30 forward primers and a C-beta reverse primer. TCRdb analysed the multiplex PCR reads with MiXCR anew, one entry per CDR3 protein. The data hold roughly 100,000 distinct CDR3 sequences, with roughly four fifths observed a single time. Sequencing used liver tumor tissue from sampling region 3. Specified subset: tumor region T3, left-lateral pole. The receptors here all came from a man aged 40-49 years with primary liver carcinoma and hepatitis B virus infection.

Points on this clonotype: Germline and junction disagree at one end, which may indicate a read error. The chain carries TRBV29-1 and TRBJ2-2; TRBD2 matches at 11 bases. The CDR3 is 16 residues long. The germline V gene encodes CDR1 SQVTM and CDR2 ANQGSEA. CDR3 DNA sequence: TGTAGTGTTGCGGGACTAGCGGCAACGAACACCGAGGAGCTGTTTTTT. Translated, it gives CSVAGLAATNTEELFF.

Notes on this clonotype: One end of the junction does not line up with germline, which may come from a read error. CDR3 protein: CASKQVNSGELFF. The DNA for the CDR3 is TGTGCCAGCAAACAGGTGAATTCAGGGGAGCTGTTTTTC. The V call is TRBV12-3 or TRBV12-4, the J call TRBJ2-2; tentative D call: TRBD1 (6 bases). The length of the CDR3 is 13 residues.

The sample holds a few counts of this clonotype. A much larger clone is a single base away; this may be a read error. This chain connects TRBV5-1 to TRBJ2-6; D is ambiguous. CDR3 length equals 15 residues. CDR1 SGHRS and CDR2 YFSETQ come from the germline V gene. Deletions cut 0 bases from V and 1 base from J, with 5 bases between. CDR3 bases: TGCGCCAGCAGCTTGGAAAGGTCTGGGGCCAACGTCCTGACTTTC. Amino acid sequence: CASSLERSGANVLTF.

About this clonotype: Sequence at one end of the junction differs from germline and may be a read error. V gene TRBV5-5 combines with J gene TRBJ1-1, with unresolved D. The germline V gene encodes CDR1 SGHKS and CDR2 YYEKEE (reference sequence). The CDR3 contains 13 residues. CDR3 sequence: CASTHKDNIEAFF. The CDR3 DNA reads as TGTGCCAGCACTCATAAGGATAACATTGAAGCCTTCTTT. The whole variable domain, filled in from reference TRBV5-5 and TRBJ1-1, reads DAGVTQSPTHLIKTRGQQVTLRCSPISGHKSVSWYQQVLGQGPQFIFQYYEKEERGRGNFPDRFSARQFPNYSSELNVNALLLGDSALYLCASTHKDNIEAFFGQGTRLTVV.

This clonotype was observed a single time. One end of the junction varies from germline; a read error may be responsible. The V gene is TRBV29-1, the J gene TRBJ2-3; 8 bases are a match to TRBD2. The germline V gene has CDR1 SQVTM and CDR2 ANQGSEA. The CDR3 has 15 amino acids. CDR3 protein: CSVSGTSGRGDAQYF. The CDR3 region has the DNA TGCAGCGTCTCCGGGACTAGTGGTCGGGGAGATGCGCAGTATTTT.

Remarks on this clonotype: Mismatch with germline at one junction end may stem from a read error. This chain links TRBV11-2 with TRBJ2-7; perhaps D is TRBD1 or TRBD2 (5 bases each). The CDR3 extends over 12 amino acids. The germline V gene encodes CDR1 SGHAT and CDR2 FQNNGV. The CDR3 sequence: CASSSGAYEQYF. The DNA of the CDR3 is TGTGCCAGCAGTTCCGGGGCCTACGAACAGTACTTC. The full variable domain, its missing parts supplied by reference TRBV11-2 and TRBJ2-7, is EAGVAQSPRYKIIEKRQSVAFWCNPISGHATLYWYQQILGQGPKLLIQFQNNGVVDDSQLPKDRFSAERLKGVDSTLKIQPAKLEDSAVYLCASSSGAYEQYFGPGTRLTVT.

A word on this clonotype: The junction shows a germline mismatch at one end, possibly a read error. The chain uses TRBV11-3 and TRBJ1-5; D remains unclear. Germline values: CDR1 SGHNT, CDR2 YENEEA. This CDR3 comprises 15 residues. CDR3 DNA sequence: TGTGCCAACAGCTTAGGTCTGTGGGTGGCTCAGCCCCAGCATTTT. Its translation is CANSLGLWVAQPQHF. The whole variable domain, remainder taken from reference TRBV11-3 and TRBJ1-5, is EAGVVQSPRYKIIEKKQPVAFWCNPISGHNTLYWYLQNLGQGPELLIRYENEEAVDDSQLPKDRFSAERLKGVDSTLKIQPAELGDSAVYLCANSLGLWVAQPQHFGDGTRLSIL.

In regard to this clonotype: One junction end does not reproduce the germline sequence, and a read error may be involved. The gene calls are TRBV5-4 and TRBJ1-1, with unresolved D. This CDR3 region has 14 residues. Germline loops: CDR1 SGHNT, CDR2 YYREEE (reference sequence). The CDR3 loop reads CAISFHGVNTEAVF. The CDR3 DNA sequence: TGTGCCATCAGCTTTCACGGGGTGAACACTGAAGCTGTCTTT.

The chain is built from TRBV12-3 or TRBV12-4 and TRBJ2-2; possible D gene TRBD2, 6 bases. V lost 0 bases and J 16 bases, leaving 18 bases between the germline ends. The CDR3 is made up of 14 amino acids. For the CDR3, the DNA is TGTGCCAGCAGTTTAGCGGACTACACCGGGGAGTCGTTTTTT. Residues: CASSLADYTGESFF.

This clonotype was observed a handful of times. A much larger clone lies a single base off, so this may be a read error. The gene calls are TRBV30 and TRBJ2-3, with 7 bases identical to TRBD2. The germline V gene encodes CDR1 GTSNPN and CDR2 SVGIG (reference sequence). The CDR3 runs to 11 residues. CDR3 protein: CAGAGLDTHYF. CDR3 DNA: TGTGCCGGAGCGGGATTAGATACGCATTATTTT.